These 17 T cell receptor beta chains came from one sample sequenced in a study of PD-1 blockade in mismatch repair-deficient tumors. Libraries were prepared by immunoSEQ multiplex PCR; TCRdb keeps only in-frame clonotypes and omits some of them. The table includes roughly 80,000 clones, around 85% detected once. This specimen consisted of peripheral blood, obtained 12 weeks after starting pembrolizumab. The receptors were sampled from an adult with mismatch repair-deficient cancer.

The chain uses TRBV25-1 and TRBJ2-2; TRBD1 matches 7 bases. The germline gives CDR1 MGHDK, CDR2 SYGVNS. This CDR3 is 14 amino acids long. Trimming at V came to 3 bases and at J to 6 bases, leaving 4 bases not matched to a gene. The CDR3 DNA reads TGTGCCAGCAGTGACCCGCAGGGGGCCGGGGAGCTGTTTTTT. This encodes CASSDPQGAGELFF.

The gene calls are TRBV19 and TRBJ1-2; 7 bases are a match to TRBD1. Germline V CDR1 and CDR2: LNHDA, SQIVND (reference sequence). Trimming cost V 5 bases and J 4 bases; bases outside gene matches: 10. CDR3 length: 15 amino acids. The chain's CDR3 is CASSLPGQKLYGYTF. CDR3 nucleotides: TGTGCCAGTAGTCTACCGGGACAGAAACTCTATGGCTACACCTTC.

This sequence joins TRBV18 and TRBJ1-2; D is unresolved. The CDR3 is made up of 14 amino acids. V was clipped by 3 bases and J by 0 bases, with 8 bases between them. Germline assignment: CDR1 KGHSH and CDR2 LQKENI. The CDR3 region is CASSPILANYGYTF. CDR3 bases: TGTGCCAGCTCACCTATCCTGGCTAACTATGGCTACACCTTC.

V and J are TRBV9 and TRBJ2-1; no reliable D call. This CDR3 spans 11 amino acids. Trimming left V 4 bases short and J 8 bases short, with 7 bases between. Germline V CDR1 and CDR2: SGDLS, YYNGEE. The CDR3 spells CASSTDDEQFF. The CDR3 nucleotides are TGTGCCAGCAGCACCGATGATGAGCAGTTCTTC.

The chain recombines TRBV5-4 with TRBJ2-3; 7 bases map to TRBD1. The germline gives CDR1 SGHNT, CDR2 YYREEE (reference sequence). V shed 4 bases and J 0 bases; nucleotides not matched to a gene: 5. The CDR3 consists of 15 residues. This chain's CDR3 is CASSLWTGSTDTQYF. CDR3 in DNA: TGTGCCAGCAGCCTGTGGACAGGAAGCACAGATACGCAGTATTTT.

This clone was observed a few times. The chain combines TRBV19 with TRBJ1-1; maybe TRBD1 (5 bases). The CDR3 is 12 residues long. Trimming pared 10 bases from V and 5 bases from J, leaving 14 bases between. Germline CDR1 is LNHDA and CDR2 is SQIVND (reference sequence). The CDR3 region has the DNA TGTGCCACCCAGGGTCTGGGGACTGAAGCTTTCTTT. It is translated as CATQGLGTEAFF. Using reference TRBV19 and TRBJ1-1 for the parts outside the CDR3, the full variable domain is DGGITQSPKYLFRKEGQNVTLSCEQNLNHDAMYWYRQDPGQGLRLIYYSQIVNDFQKGDIAEGYSVSREKKESFPLTVTSAQKNPTAFYLCATQGLGTEAFFGQGTRLTVV.

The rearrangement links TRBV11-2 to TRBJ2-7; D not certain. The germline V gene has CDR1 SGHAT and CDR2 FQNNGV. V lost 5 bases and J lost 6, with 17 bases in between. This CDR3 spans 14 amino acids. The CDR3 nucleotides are TGTGCCAGCAGCGCGAGACGATTAGCTTCCGAGCAGTACTTC. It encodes CASSARRLASEQYF.

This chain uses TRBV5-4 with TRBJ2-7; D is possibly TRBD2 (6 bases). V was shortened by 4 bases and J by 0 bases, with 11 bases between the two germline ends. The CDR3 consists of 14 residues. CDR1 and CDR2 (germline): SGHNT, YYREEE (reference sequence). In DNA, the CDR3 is TGTGCCAGCAGCCCCCCCGGGGGCTCCTACGAGCAGTACTTC. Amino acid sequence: CASSPPGGSYEQYF. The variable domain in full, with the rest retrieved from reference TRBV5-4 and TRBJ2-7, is ETGVTQSPTHLIKTRGQQVTLRCSSQSGHNTVSWYQQALGQGPQFIFQYYREEENGRGNFPPRFSGLQFPNYSSELNVNALELDDSALYLCASSPPGGSYEQYFGPGTRLTVT.

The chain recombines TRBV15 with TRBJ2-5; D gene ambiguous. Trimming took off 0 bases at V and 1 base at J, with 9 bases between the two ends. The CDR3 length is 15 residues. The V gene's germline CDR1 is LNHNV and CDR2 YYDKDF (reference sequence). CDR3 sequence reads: CATSRDRASQETQYF. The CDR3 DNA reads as TGTGCCACCAGCAGAGATAGGGCCTCCCAAGAGACCCAGTACTTC.

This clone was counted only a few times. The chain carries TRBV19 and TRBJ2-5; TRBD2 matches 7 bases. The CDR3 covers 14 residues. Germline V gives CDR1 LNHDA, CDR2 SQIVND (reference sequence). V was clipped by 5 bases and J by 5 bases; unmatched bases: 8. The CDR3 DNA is TGTGCCAGTAGTTGGGCGGGAGTTTGGGAGACCCAGTACTTC. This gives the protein CASSWAGVWETQYF.

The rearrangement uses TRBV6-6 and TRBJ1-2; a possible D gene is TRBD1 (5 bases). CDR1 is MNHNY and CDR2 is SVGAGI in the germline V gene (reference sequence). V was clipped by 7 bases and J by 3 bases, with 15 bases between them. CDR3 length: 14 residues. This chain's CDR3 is CASTGSGGDYGYTF. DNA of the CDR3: TGTGCCAGCACCGGGTCCGGGGGGGACTATGGCTACACCTTC.

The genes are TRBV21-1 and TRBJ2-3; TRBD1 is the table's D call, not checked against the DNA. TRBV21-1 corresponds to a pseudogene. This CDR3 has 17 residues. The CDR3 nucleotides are TGTGCCAGCAGCGCCCCCGGGACACCTGTGGGCACAGATACGCAGTATTTT. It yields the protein CASSAPGTPVGTDTQYF.

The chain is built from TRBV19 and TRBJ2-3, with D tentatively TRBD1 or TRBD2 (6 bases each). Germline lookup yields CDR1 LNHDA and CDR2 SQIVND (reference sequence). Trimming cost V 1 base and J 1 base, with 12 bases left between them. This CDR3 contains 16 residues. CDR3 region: CASSIGPRGGTDTQYF. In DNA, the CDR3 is TGTGCCAGTAGTATAGGTCCGAGGGGGGGCACAGATACGCAGTATTTT.

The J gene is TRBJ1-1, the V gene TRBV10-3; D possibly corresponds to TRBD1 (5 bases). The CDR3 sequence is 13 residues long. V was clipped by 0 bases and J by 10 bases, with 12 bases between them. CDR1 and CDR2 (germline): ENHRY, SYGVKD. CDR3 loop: CAISESPRGLAFF. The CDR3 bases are TGTGCCATCAGTGAGTCGCCGAGGGGCTTAGCTTTCTTT.

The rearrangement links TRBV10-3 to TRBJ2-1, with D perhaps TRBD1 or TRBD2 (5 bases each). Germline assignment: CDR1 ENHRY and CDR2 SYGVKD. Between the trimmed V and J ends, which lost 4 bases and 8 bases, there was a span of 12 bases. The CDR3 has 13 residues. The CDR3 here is CAISAPWDDEQFF. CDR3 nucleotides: TGTGCCATCAGTGCTCCCTGGGACGATGAGCAGTTCTTC.

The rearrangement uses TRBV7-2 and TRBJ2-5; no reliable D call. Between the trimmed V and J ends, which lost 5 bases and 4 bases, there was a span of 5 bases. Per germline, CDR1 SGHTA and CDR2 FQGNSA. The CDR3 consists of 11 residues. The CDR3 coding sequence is TGTGCCAGCAGCACCCTAGAGACCCAGTACTTC. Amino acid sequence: CASSTLETQYF.

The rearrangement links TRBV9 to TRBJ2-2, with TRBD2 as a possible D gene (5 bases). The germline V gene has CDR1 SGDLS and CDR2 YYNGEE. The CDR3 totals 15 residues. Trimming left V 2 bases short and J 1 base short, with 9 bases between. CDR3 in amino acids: CASSVNGMNTGELFF. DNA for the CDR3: TGTGCCAGCAGCGTCAACGGGATGAACACCGGGGAGCTGTTTTTT.